Each of the 20 T cell receptor beta chains below was sequenced from the same sample in a study of blood T cell repertoires in COVID-19. Assay: immunoSEQ multiplex PCR; the TCRdb copy retains only in-frame clones and omits some. The sample has around 99,000 clones, approximately 84% seen once. Material: peripheral blood. The receptors stem from a woman in her forties or fifties with acute or convalescent COVID-19.

V and J are TRBV5-1 and TRBJ2-5; possible D gene TRBD2, 6 bases. Trimming shortened V by 0 bases and J by 0 bases, and 18 bases separated the two germline ends. The germline CDR1 and CDR2 sequences are SGHRS and YFSETQ. The CDR3 has 18 amino acids. The CDR3, as DNA: TGCGCCAGCAGCTTGGTCCGAGGCGGGACCCTAAACCAAGAGACCCAGTACTTC. Translated: CASSLVRGGTLNQETQYF.

Only one count was recorded for this clone. The chain employs TRBV24-1 and TRBJ2-2, with 9 bases lining up with TRBD1. The junction had 5 bases not matched to a gene; V was cut back by 9 bases and J by 4 bases. CDR3 length equals 14 residues. Germline values: CDR1 KGHDR, CDR2 SFDVKD. This CDR3 reads CATSGTGITGELFF. DNA for the CDR3: TGTGCCACCTCTGGGACAGGGATCACCGGGGAGCTGTTTTTT.

The chain couples TRBV7-9 to TRBJ1-3; D unclear. The CDR3 runs to 15 residues. Germline V gene data show CDR1 as SEHNR and CDR2 as FQNEAQ (reference sequence). V was pared by 2 bases and J by 1 base, with 9 bases between. DNA for the CDR3: TGTGCCAGCAGCTTACGTGAGACTTCTGGAAACACCATATATTTT. It translates to CASSLRETSGNTIYF.

The chain joins TRBV9 to TRBJ1-2, with a weak D call TRBD1 (5 bases). Germline V gene data show CDR1 as SGDLS and CDR2 as YYNGEE. The CDR3 is 14 residues long. V was clipped by 3 bases and J by 2 bases, with 11 bases between them. This CDR3 is CASSAGSGNYGYTF. CDR3 nucleotides: TGTGCCAGCAGCGCGGGCTCAGGGAACTATGGCTACACCTTC.

V and J are TRBV3-1 (or the pseudogene TRBV3-2) and TRBJ2-1, with 8 bases that match TRBD1. The CDR3 consists of 15 residues. Losses at the gene ends were 2 bases for V and 11 bases for J; bases not matched to a gene: 11. Germline loops: CDR1 LGHDT, CDR2 YNNKEL (reference sequence). The DNA for the CDR3 is TGTGCCAGCAGCCAACCCTTCGGACAGGGAATTAAGCAGTTCTTC. Translation gives CASSQPFGQGIKQFF.

The J gene is TRBJ1-2, the V gene TRBV5-8; D is unclear. Trimming pared 6 bases from V and 8 bases from J, leaving 8 bases between. This CDR3 is 10 amino acids long. The germline gives CDR1 SGHTS, CDR2 YDEGEE. CDR3 amino acids: CASTGYGYTF. The CDR3 region has the DNA TGTGCCAGCACGGGGTACGGCTACACCTTC.

The chain joins TRBV5-6 to TRBJ1-1, with 8 bases matching TRBD1. J lost 6 bases, V lost 0 bases, and 4 bases had no gene match. Per germline, CDR1 SGHDT and CDR2 YYEEEE. The CDR3 is 14 residues long. The CDR3 loop is CASSLVPTGAEAFF. The DNA of the CDR3 is TGTGCCAGCAGCTTGGTTCCGACAGGGGCTGAAGCTTTCTTT. Using reference TRBV5-6 and TRBJ1-1 for the parts outside the CDR3, the full variable domain is DAGVTQSPTHLIKTRGQQVTLRCSPKSGHDTVSWYQQALGQGPQFIFQYYEEEERQRGNFPDRFSGHQFPNYSSELNVNALLLGDSALYLCASSLVPTGAEAFFGQGTRLTVV.

The gene calls are TRBV3-1 (or the pseudogene TRBV3-2) and TRBJ2-1; D is perhaps TRBD1 (5 bases). This CDR3 has 14 amino acids. V lost 0 bases and J 8 bases, leaving 11 bases between the germline ends. Per germline, CDR1 LGHDT and CDR2 YNNKEL (reference sequence). CDR3 sequence reads: CASSQDHAGYEQFF. DNA of the CDR3: TGTGCCAGCAGCCAAGATCACGCAGGGTATGAGCAGTTCTTC.

The rearrangement links TRBV6-5 to TRBJ2-7; possible D gene TRBD1, 6 bases. The CDR3 sequence is 13 residues long. In germline, CDR1 is MNHEY, CDR2 SVGAGI. The germline V and J ends were trimmed by 9 bases and 0 bases, with 12 bases remaining between them. The CDR3: CASWDTYSYEQYF. The CDR3 region has the DNA TGTGCCAGTTGGGACACCTACTCCTACGAGCAGTACTTC.

This rearrangement joins TRBV5-8 to TRBJ1-2; D is unresolved. V was clipped by 0 bases and J by 3 bases, with 6 bases between them. Germline assignment: CDR1 SGHTS and CDR2 YDEGEE. The CDR3 runs to 13 residues. CDR3 residues: CASSLAADYGYTF. In DNA form, the CDR3 reads TGTGCCAGCAGCTTGGCGGCGGACTATGGCTACACCTTC. The full variable domain, its missing parts supplied by reference TRBV5-8 and TRBJ1-2, is EAGVTQSPTHLIKTRGQQATLRCSPISGHTSVYWYQQALGLGLQFLLWYDEGEERNRGNFPPRFSGRQFPNYSSELNVNALELEDSALYLCASSLAADYGYTFGSGTRLTVV.

V usage is TRBV30 and J usage is TRBJ1-1; a possible D gene is TRBD1 (5 bases). Germline V CDR1 and CDR2: GTSNPN, SVGIG (reference sequence). The CDR3 is 13 residues long. V dropped 2 bases and J dropped 4 bases, with 11 bases sitting between them. CDR3: CAWSRQGGTEAFF. The CDR3, as DNA: TGTGCCTGGAGTAGGCAGGGCGGCACTGAAGCTTTCTTT.

The chain recombines TRBV5-5 with TRBJ1-2; D is uncertain. CDR3 length: 14 amino acids. V lost 1 base, J lost 3 bases, and 10 bases lay in between. Germline V CDR1 and CDR2: SGHKS, YYEKEE (reference sequence). The CDR3 DNA reads as TGTGCCAGCAGCTTGTTTGTGGGAGACTATGGCTACACCTTC. It translates to CASSLFVGDYGYTF.

This CDR3 reads CASGLPRTGVFTGELFF. The CDR3 DNA reads TGTGCTAGTGGTTTGCCCCGGACAGGGGTCTTCACCGGGGAGCTGTTTTTT. The chain carries TRBV12-5 and TRBJ2-2, with 9 bases fitting TRBD1. V lost 2 bases and J lost 4; bases outside the gene matches: 8. CDR3 length equals 17 residues. Germline CDR1 is LGHNT and CDR2 is FRNRAP.

The table lists this clone with a few counts. This chain connects TRBV19 to TRBJ1-4; no clear D. The CDR3 consists of 13 residues. Germline V gene sequence: CDR1 LNHDA, CDR2 SQIVND (reference sequence). The V end lost 7 bases, the J end lost 8 bases, and 14 bases lay between the germline ends. The CDR3 coding sequence is TGTGCCAGTAAAAGGGAGGTAGGCGAAAAACTGTTTTTT. Translated: CASKREVGEKLFF.

This chain connects TRBV5-1 to TRBJ1-5; no clear D gene. The germline gives CDR1 SGHRS, CDR2 YFSETQ. With 4 bases removed from V and 8 bases from J, the gap between germline ends came to 16 bases. The CDR3 contains 14 residues. The CDR3 nucleotides are TGCGCCAGCAGCCCCGGACTGACCGGGGAGCCCCAGCATTTT. This sequence encodes CASSPGLTGEPQHF. The whole variable domain, remainder taken from reference TRBV5-1 and TRBJ1-5, is KAGVTQTPRYLIKTRGQQVTLSCSPISGHRSVSWYQQTPGQGLQFLFEYFSETQRNKGNFPGRFSGRQFSNSRSEMNVSTLELGDSALYLCASSPGLTGEPQHFGDGTRLSIL.

The CDR3 bases are TGTGCCTGGTCCGAGGGGGCCTACAATGAGCAGTTCTTC. The encoded protein is CAWSEGAYNEQFF. The V call is TRBV30, the J call TRBJ2-1; weak D call: TRBD1 (6 bases). V was cut by 5 bases and J by 2 bases, with 10 bases left in between. Germline CDR1 and CDR2: GTSNPN and SVGIG (reference sequence). The CDR3 consists of 13 residues.

This chain uses TRBV2 with TRBJ2-7, with D unclear. The CDR3 consists of 15 residues. V dropped 9 bases and J dropped 0 bases, with 18 bases sitting between them. Germline V gene data show CDR1 as SNHLY and CDR2 as FYNNEI. DNA for the CDR3: TGTGCCAGTTTCCCTGAGCCGTCGAGCTCCTACGAGCAGTACTTC. Protein product: CASFPEPSSSYEQYF.

The CDR3 protein is CASSVTVNQPQHF. In nucleotides, the CDR3 is TGTGCCAGTAGTGTAACAGTCAATCAGCCCCAGCATTTT. J is TRBJ1-5 and V is TRBV19; D is undetermined. Germline CDR1 LNHDA, CDR2 SQIVND (reference sequence). The germline V and J ends were trimmed by 5 bases and 3 bases, with 8 bases remaining between them. The CDR3 has 13 amino acids.

The chain couples TRBV18 to TRBJ2-2; 9 bases are a match to TRBD2. Trimming cost V 3 bases and J 2 bases; bases outside gene matches: 4. The CDR3 has 16 residues. In germline, CDR1 is KGHSH, CDR2 LQKENI. Here the CDR3 reads CASSPSGGLNTGELFF. Here the CDR3 DNA reads TGTGCCAGCTCACCGAGCGGGGGGCTAAACACCGGGGAGCTGTTTTTT.

V is TRBV3-1 (or the pseudogene TRBV3-2) and J is TRBJ1-1; the match to TRBD1 covers 7 bases. Germline CDR1 LGHDT, CDR2 YNNKEL (reference sequence). With V trimmed by 5 bases and J by 7 bases, 7 bases remained unmatched. This CDR3 has 13 amino acids. This CDR3 reads CASSLDRKGEAFF. Written as DNA, the CDR3 is TGTGCCAGCAGCTTGGACAGGAAAGGTGAAGCTTTCTTT.